These T cell receptor beta chains were read from a single sample in a study of CD8 T cells in Susac syndrome. A single record per CDR3 protein comes from TCRdb applying MiXCR to the immunoSEQ multiplex PCR reads. The sample comprises about 150,000 distinct CDR3 sequences, around 95% of which are singletons, and 0.16% rests with the top ten. Sequencing was done on a sample of CD4+ T cells from PBMCs. All receptors come from a human donor with Susac syndrome. The CDR3 runs from the conserved cysteine through the conserved F or W. A D gene is named only where the DNA matches it firmly. Clone size is stated in some rows and not others, as once, few, many or a class when expanded.

d_gene,abundance,v_gene,j_gene,CDR3aa,CDR3nt
.,.,TRBV3-1,TRBJ2-3,CASSQTGWGATDTQYF,TGTGCCAGCAGCCAAACTGGTTGGGGGGCAACAGATACGCAGTATTTT
.,.,TRBV5-4,TRBJ2-2,CASSLAYDSHPGELFF,TGTGCCAGCAGCTTGGCCTACGACTCCCACCCCGGGGAGCTGTTTTTT
TRBD1,.,TRBV12-3/TRBV12-4,TRBJ1-5,CASSLGQYQPQHF,TGTGCCAGCAGTTTGGGACAGTATCAGCCCCAGCATTTT
.,.,TRBV29-1,TRBJ2-2,CSVEGRITGELFF,TGCAGCGTTGAAGGACGGATCACCGGGGAGCTGTTTTTT
TRBD1,.,TRBV7-9,TRBJ2-7,CASSYGTGGMYEQYF,TGTGCCAGCAGCTACGGGACAGGGGGCATGTACGAGCAGTACTTC
.,.,TRBV6-5,TRBJ1-6,CASSWESSYNSPLHF,TGTGCCAGCAGTTGGGAGAGCTCCTATAATTCACCCCTCCACTTT
.,.,TRBV29-1,TRBJ2-5,CSALDRQETQYF,TGCAGCGCCCTAGACCGCCAAGAGACCCAGTACTTC
TRBD1,.,TRBV29-1,TRBJ1-6,CSVRDRGNWDSPLHF,TGCAGCGTCCGGGACAGGGGGAATTGGGATTCACCCCTCCACTTT
.,.,TRBV15,TRBJ2-5,CATSRGRETQYF,TGTGCCACCAGCAGAGGCCGAGAGACCCAGTACTTC
TRBD1,.,TRBV29-1,TRBJ1-5,CSVLGQGQPQHF,TGCAGCGTCCTTGGACAGGGCCAGCCCCAGCATTTT
.,.,TRBV11-3,TRBJ2-3,CASSPGGGPTDTQYF,TGTGCCAGCAGCCCCGGCGGGGGCCCCACAGATACGCAGTATTTT
.,.,TRBV25-1,TRBJ2-1,CASMGSRGVNEQFF,TGTGCCAGCATGGGGTCCAGGGGGGTCAATGAGCAGTTCTTC
TRBD2,.,TRBV2,TRBJ2-3,CASSGMERGDTDTQYF,TGTGCCAGCAGTGGGATGGAGCGGGGGGACACAGATACGCAGTATTTT
.,once,TRBV20-1,TRBJ1-1,CSATTGTRNTEAFF,TGCAGTGCAACTACCGGGACGAGGAACACTGAAGCTTTCTTT
TRBD1,.,TRBV20-1,TRBJ2-1,CSARDHRGTYNEQFF,TGCAGTGCTAGAGATCACAGGGGGACCTACAATGAGCAGTTCTTC
TRBD1,.,TRBV20-1,TRBJ1-1,CSASHHRGDTEAFF,TGCAGTGCTAGCCACCACAGGGGGGACACTGAAGCTTTCTTT
.,.,TRBV29-1,TRBJ2-3,CSVADLIDGTQYF,TGCAGCGTTGCGGATCTCATCGACGGTACGCAGTATTTT
.,.,TRBV29-1,TRBJ2-3,CSVETTALSTDTQYF,TGCAGCGTTGAAACAACGGCCCTTAGCACAGATACGCAGTATTTT
.,.,TRBV4-2,TRBJ2-1,CASSQRGVGAGNEQFF,TGTGCCAGCAGCCAAAGGGGGGTCGGGGCCGGTAATGAGCAGTTCTTC
.,.,TRBV20-1,TRBJ1-1,CSADRNTEAFF,TGCAGTGCTGACAGGAACACTGAAGCTTTCTTT
.,.,TRBV20-1,TRBJ2-3,CSARVATAGDTQYF,TGCAGTGCTAGAGTAGCGACCGCTGGAGATACGCAGTATTTT
.,few,TRBV7-9,TRBJ1-5,CASSLEGSNQPQHF,TGTGCCAGCAGCTTGGAGGGCAGCAATCAGCCCCAGCATTTT
.,.,TRBV15,TRBJ2-2,CATSRARGPGELFF,TGTGCCACCAGCAGAGCGAGGGGCCCCGGGGAGCTGTTTTTT
.,.,TRBV12-3/TRBV12-4,TRBJ2-6,CATASGDGANVLTF,TGTGCCACCGCATCAGGGGACGGGGCCAACGTCCTGACTTTC
TRBD2,once,TRBV12-3/TRBV12-4,TRBJ2-5,CASSWSGGRQETQYF,TGTGCCAGCAGTTGGAGCGGGGGTAGGCAAGAGACCCAGTACTTC
.,.,TRBV9,TRBJ2-7,CASSVSDLHEQYF,TGTGCCAGCAGCGTTTCGGACCTCCACGAGCAGTACTTC
TRBD2,.,TRBV7-2,TRBJ2-5,CASSSRLAGGGWETQYF,TGTGCCAGCAGCTCCAGACTAGCGGGGGGGGGCTGGGAGACCCAGTACTTC
.,.,TRBV6-5,TRBJ1-2,CASKSGSGYTF,TGTGCCAGCAAAAGCGGGAGTGGCTACACCTTC
.,.,TRBV5-4,TRBJ1-1,CASSLDGLAPMNTEAFF,TGTGCCAGCAGCTTGGACGGCCTAGCTCCGATGAACACTGAAGCTTTCTTT
.,.,TRBV20-1,TRBJ2-7,CSASGPRGEQYF,TGCAGTGCCAGCGGTCCCCGAGGCGAGCAGTACTTC
TRBD2,.,TRBV29-1,TRBJ2-7,CSVGGGGAGYEQYF,TGCAGCGTTGGCGGCGGGGGGGCCGGCTACGAGCAGTACTTC
.,.,TRBV5-1,TRBJ2-5,CASSLEAETQYF,TGCGCCAGCAGCTTGGAGGCCGAGACCCAGTACTTC
.,.,TRBV15,TRBJ2-7,CATSRGTYYEQYF,TGTGCCACCAGCAGAGGCACCTACTACGAGCAGTACTTC
TRBD2,.,TRBV9,TRBJ2-1,CASSFLPGLISGPNEQFF,TGTGCCAGCAGCTTTCTCCCGGGACTAATCTCGGGCCCAAATGAGCAGTTCTTC
.,.,TRBV14,TRBJ2-3,CASSLQLATDTQYF,TGTGCCAGCAGCCTCCAACTAGCTACAGATACGCAGTATTTT
.,.,TRBV20-1,TRBJ2-2,CSASRGGPNTGELFF,TGCAGTGCTAGTCGAGGGGGGCCCAACACCGGGGAGCTGTTTTTT
.,once,TRBV29-1,TRBJ1-2,CSVEGRNYGYTF,TGCAGCGTTGAAGGGAGGAACTATGGCTACACCTTC
.,.,TRBV16,TRBJ1-5,CASSQRGKISNQPQHF,TGTGCCAGCAGCCAAAGAGGGAAAATTAGCAATCAGCCCCAGCATTTT
TRBD1,.,TRBV9,TRBJ1-2,CASSEGQGSFNYGYTF,TGTGCCAGCAGCGAGGGACAGGGGTCATTTAACTATGGCTACACCTTC
TRBD2,.,TRBV20-1,TRBJ2-3,CSARAHSGGATDTQYF,TGCAGTGCTAGAGCACACAGCGGGGGGGCCACAGATACGCAGTATTTT
.,.,TRBV2,TRBJ1-1,CASRLAMNTEAFF,TGTGCCAGCAGATTAGCCATGAACACTGAAGCTTTCTTT
.,.,TRBV29-1,TRBJ2-5,CSLRGQETQYF,TGCAGCTTGAGGGGGCAAGAGACCCAGTACTTC
TRBD1,.,TRBV3-1,TRBJ1-4,CASSPRRTGTNEKLFF,TGTGCCAGCAGCCCCAGAAGGACAGGGACGAACGAAAAACTGTTTTTT
TRBD1,.,TRBV5-1,TRBJ2-7,CASSAWTGSHEQYF,TGCGCCAGCAGCGCATGGACAGGGTCACACGAGCAGTACTTC
.,.,TRBV9,TRBJ1-3,CASSASLSSGNTIYF,TGTGCCAGCAGCGCGTCGTTGAGCTCTGGAAACACCATATATTTT
.,.,TRBV29-1,TRBJ1-2,CSVEWEGYGYTF,TGCAGCGTTGAATGGGAGGGCTATGGCTACACCTTC
.,.,TRBV20-1,TRBJ1-2,CSATLAGLERGYTF,TGCAGTGCTACTTTGGCAGGGCTGGAGAGAGGCTACACCTTC
.,.,TRBV5-4,TRBJ2-5,CASSIRGGGETQYF,TGTGCCAGCAGTATAAGGGGGGGCGGGGAGACCCAGTACTTC
TRBD2,.,TRBV19,TRBJ2-3,CASSMRGTSGTSDTQYF,TGTGCCAGTAGTATGCGAGGGACTAGCGGGACCTCAGATACGCAGTATTTT